This T cell receptor (beta chain) was recovered during a study of T cell clones after liver transplantation (dated by TCRdb to between 2018 and 2021). Background for the entire study: Samples were obtained from ITN030ST, a randomized trial in which withdrawal of immunosuppression was attempted within 2 years of liver transplantation. After a pre-transplant mixed lymphocyte reaction, TCRbeta sequencing was used to pinpoint donor-reactive T cell clones, which were subsequently tracked in post-transplant blood. As an antigen-independent comparator for the donor-reactive sequences, third party-reactive TCRbeta sequences from pre-transplant MLRs were identified as well. Three of the eight recipients were HCV-positive; the others were transplanted for non-autoimmune, non-viral indications. Until randomization at 12-24 months post-transplant, subjects were given standard immunosuppression, with no induction therapy. Tolerance meant complete immunosuppression withdrawal for at least one year without liver enzymes rising beyond twice the upper limit of normal. Blood samples were collected pre-transplant, pre-randomization before withdrawal, and post-randomization after either complete withdrawal or failed withdrawal. Of the 8 liver transplant recipients making up the studied cohort, 3 were classified as tolerant and 5 as non-tolerant. Overall results and qualifications from the work: Circulating donor-reactive CD4 TCRbeta sequences fell significantly post-transplant in most of the 8 subjects, irrespective of tolerance or HCV status. Conclusions were preliminary, limited by small, heterogeneous patient numbers and non-standardized post-transplant time points. A greater decline was seen for donor-reactive sequences than for third party-reactive sequences, suggesting partial antigen-specific deletion unrelated to withdrawal success. Low numbers of available donor cells limited the measurable donor-reactive repertoire in two subjects. After accounting for repertoire turnover, donor-reactive detection was significantly reduced in 7 of 8 subjects for CD4 and 8 of 8 for CD8. Without allograft tissue specimens, donor-reactive T cells may have migrated into the graft rather than being deleted.

The sample's time point label is to be understood as: pre-transplant. Thawed unstimulated PBMCs were stained for CD3, CD4 and CD8 and FACS-sorted into CD3+CD4+ and CD3+CD8+ populations. Each of the 8 studied subjects was randomized to immunosuppression withdrawal. The Qiagen DNeasy Blood and Tissue Kit was used for isolation of genomic DNA. Frozen genomic DNA underwent high-throughput TCRbeta CDR3 sequencing by immunoSEQ, including PCR amplification, mapping, bias correction and internal controls. Per the source publication's procedure: Productive rearrangements were kept, and unique TCRbeta sequences were defined by CDR3 nucleotide sequence plus V and J gene. For a sequence to be called donor-reactive, it needed a frequency of at least 0.01% and at least 5-fold expansion in CFSE-low cells compared with unstimulated pre-transplant cells. To ensure at least 90% detection power, minimum frequency thresholds were set for each subject based on that subject's lowest-template unstimulated sample. Jensen-Shannon divergence between the top 1000 TCRbeta sequences post-transplant and pre-transplant was used to measure repertoire turnover. Two-sided Fisher's exact tests were used to test for changes in the detection of donor-reactive sequences. Entries here come from immuneACCESS through TCRdb and include only in-frame sequences with V and J called. Some clones fail to appear in such tables; in the studies checked, an unresolved V gene covers under half of the shortfall, and the cause of the remainder is unknown. V, J and clone size are those of that table, while D and trimming were read from the DNA. The sample has about 74,000 clones on record, under 90% of them singletons. The ten largest make up about 0.64% of the sample.

Trimming at the junction amounts to 0 bases on V and 0 bases on J, and the germline ends lie 7 bases apart. From cysteine to phenylalanine, the CDR3 is 14 amino acids long. The retained sequence is limited to the CDR3, 42 bases, with the frame set at the first base. CDR1 and CDR2, looked up from the germline V gene, are SGHDT and YYEEEE. Worth noting for this clone: Its antigen remains unidentified. One base away there is no much larger clone; base qualities are not given.

Here the sequenced sample was CD4+ T cells from blood, taken before liver transplant. The TCR sequence derives from a human donor who received a liver transplant. The V and J segments used are TRBV5-6 and TRBJ2-7; D gene: possibly TRBD1, on 5 matching bases. The CDR3 here reads CASSLVRGSYEQYF. The DNA is as follows: TGTGCCAGCAGCTTGGTTAGGGGCTCCTACGAGCAGTACTTC.